The next 25 T cell receptor beta chains were all read from a single sample in a study of T-cell memory formation after mild COVID-19 (TCRdb year 2021). The library was prepared using 5' RACE. Sequencing relied on an Illumina NovaSeq 6000. TCRdb applied fastp at Q25 and MiXCR to the public reads, then kept only in-frame beta chains. Entries are consolidated by CDR3 protein sequence, retaining the most common genes and DNA. Present in this sample are about 320,000 distinct CDR3 sequences, 13% to 15% of which were seen just once. Jointly, the top ten make up around a fifth of the sample. Material: PBMCs or a T cell subset sorted from them (not recorded which). All receptors come from a man between 18 and 29 years old who had mild COVID-19 (a few samples of this study predate the infection). The sample titles of this study are shuffled in the database, so cell type and time point are left out; the donor was told from shared clones.

This clonotype was seen a handful of times. V and J are TRBV5-4 and TRBJ2-3; D perhaps matches TRBD2 (6 bases). V was cut by 0 bases and J by 1 base, with 18 bases left in between. The CDR3 contains 18 residues. CDR1 is SGHNT and CDR2 is YYREEE in the germline V gene (reference sequence). CDR3 coding DNA: TGTGCCAGCAGCTTGGATCGGTTTTGGCGGGGAGGCACAGATACGCAGTATTTT. It codes for CASSLDRFWRGGTDTQYF.

There are a few counts of this clonotype. The chain is built from TRBV6-2 or TRBV6-3 and TRBJ2-7; 10 bases agree with TRBD1. J was trimmed by 1 base and V by 7 bases; bases with no gene match: 7. CDR3 length: 15 amino acids. CDR1 is MNHEY, CDR2 SVGEGT, per germline. The CDR3 nucleotides are TGTGCCAGCATTGTACGGGACAGGGGATCCTACGAGCAGTACGTC. Residues: CASIVRDRGSYEQYV.

The chain links TRBV6-2 or TRBV6-3 to TRBJ2-3; weak D call: TRBD2 (6 bases). CDR1 and CDR2 (germline): MNHEY, SVGEGT. V was clipped by 4 bases and J by 2 bases, with 13 bases between them. The CDR3 contains 15 residues. The CDR3 loop is CASSFSWDFTDTQYF. The CDR3 nucleotides are TGTGCCAGCAGTTTTTCCTGGGACTTCACAGATACGCAGTATTTT.

In its sample, this clonotype was seen a few times. The CDR3 is CASSEGALRGLRNSPLHF. The CDR3, as DNA: TGTGCCAGCAGTGAAGGAGCGCTGAGGGGGCTAAGGAATTCACCCCTCCACTTT. The chain combines TRBV25-1 with TRBJ1-6; TRBD1 matches 7 bases. This CDR3 has 18 amino acids. The V gene end was trimmed by 2 bases and the J gene end by 7 bases; junction bases not matched to a gene: 14. Per germline, CDR1 MGHDK and CDR2 SYGVNS. Based on the CDR3 plus reference TRBV25-1 and TRBJ1-6, the full variable domain is EADIYQTPRYLVIGTGKKITLECSQTMGHDKMYWYQQDPGMELHLIHYSYGVNSTEKGDLSSESTVSRIRTEHFPLTLESARPSHTSQYLCASSEGALRGLRNSPLHFGNGTRLTVT.

This clonotype was recorded at least ten times. V gene TRBV29-1 combines with J gene TRBJ2-2, with 8 bases fitting TRBD1. The CDR3 covers 13 residues. Germline lookup yields CDR1 SQVTM and CDR2 ANQGSEA. Trimming took 5 bases from V and 6 from J; bases not matched to a gene: 5. The CDR3 loop is CSVSTGGAGELFF. The CDR3 DNA reads as TGCAGCGTTTCTACAGGGGGAGCCGGGGAGCTGTTTTTT.

Concerning this clonotype: A junction boundary mismatches the germline segment, possibly from a read error. V and J are TRBV5-1 and TRBJ1-6; D ambiguous. This CDR3 comprises 13 residues. Germline V gene sequence: CDR1 SGHRS, CDR2 YFSETQ. CDR3 amino acids: CASSFGENSRLHF. Here the CDR3 DNA reads TGCGCCAGCAGCTTCGGTGAGAATTCACGCCTCCACTTT.

The chain employs TRBV28 and TRBJ2-1; D assignment may be TRBD1 or TRBD2 (5 bases each). Germline CDR1 is MDHEN and CDR2 is SYDVKM. The CDR3 has 12 amino acids. CDR3 sequence (DNA): TGTGCGATACTAGGGGTTAGGAATGAGCAGTTCTTC. Protein product: CAILGVRNEQFF.

The chain uses TRBV7-2 and TRBJ2-5; D might be TRBD2 (6 bases). Deletions cut 5 bases from V and 5 bases from J, with 15 bases between. The CDR3 totals 14 residues. Looked up from germline, CDR1 is SGHTA and CDR2 is FQGNSA. The CDR3 spells CASSPAGLTETQYF. Written as DNA, the CDR3 is TGTGCCAGCAGCCCGGCGGGGCTAACCGAGACCCAGTACTTC.

V is TRBV4-3 and J is TRBJ2-7; 12 bases match TRBD2. J was trimmed by 5 bases and V by 0 bases; bases with no gene match: 11. The CDR3 covers 18 residues. The germline V gene has CDR1 LGHNA and CDR2 YSLEER. The CDR3 loop reads CASSQDLPSGGARNEQYV. The DNA of the CDR3 is TGCGCCAGCAGCCAAGATCTCCCTAGCGGGGGGGCTAGGAACGAGCAGTACGTC.

The gene calls are TRBV5-1 and TRBJ2-1, with D maybe TRBD1 (6 bases). Germline V lookup: CDR1 SGHRS, CDR2 YFSETQ. V was cut by 4 bases and J by 5 bases, with 19 bases left in between. The CDR3 has 16 residues. The CDR3 DNA is TGCGCCAGCAGCGTGCCCCCGGGACACCCCGACAATGAGCAGTTCTTC. Its protein product is CASSVPPGHPDNEQFF.

In its sample, this clonotype was seen a few times. The CDR3 spells CAAGGGNQPQHF. CDR3 in DNA: TGTGCCGCCGGGGGGGGCAATCAGCCCCAGCATTTT. The chain couples TRBV7-9 to TRBJ1-5; the D gene is possibly TRBD1 (5 bases). The ends were cut back, 11 bases at V and 2 bases at J, with 10 bases in the middle. The CDR3 spans 12 residues. Germline CDR1 and CDR2: SEHNR and FQNEAQ (reference sequence).

CDR3: CASSYRGDRGDEQFF. The CDR3 DNA follows: TGTGCCAGCAGTTACCGCGGGGACAGGGGCGATGAGCAGTTCTTC. The chain employs TRBV12-3 or TRBV12-4 and TRBJ2-1; 10 nucleotides align to TRBD1. The trim removed 4 bases at V and 8 bases at J, leaving 8 bases unmatched. This CDR3 spans 15 amino acids.

This clonotype was found a few times. The chain uses TRBV4-1 and TRBJ2-1; no reliable D call. CDR3 length: 15 residues. The V gene's germline CDR1 is MGHRA and CDR2 YSYEKL. Between the trimmed V and J ends, which lost 3 bases and 5 bases, there was a span of 14 bases. The CDR3 DNA reads TGCGCCAGCAGCCATCGAGTTAGTGGCGACAATGAGCAGTTCTTC. Protein product: CASSHRVSGDNEQFF.

The chain carries TRBV5-1 and TRBJ1-3; D unresolved. Germline V gene sequence: CDR1 SGHRS, CDR2 YFSETQ. V gave up 0 bases and J gave up 8 bases, with 12 bases separating them. CDR3 length: 14 amino acids. The CDR3 DNA reads TGCGCCAGCAGCTTGGCCGACACCGGAGACACCATATATTTT. This encodes CASSLADTGDTIYF.

This clonotype was seen a handful of times. J is TRBJ1-5 and V is TRBV7-2, with no clear D. This CDR3 contains 15 residues. The germline CDR1 and CDR2 sequences are SGHTA and FQGNSA. V lost 5 bases and J lost 0, with 11 bases in between. DNA of the CDR3: TGTGCCAGCAGCACGGACGGTTATAGCAATCAGCCCCAGCATTTT. It translates to CASSTDGYSNQPQHF. The full variable domain, with the rest looked up from reference TRBV7-2 and TRBJ1-5, is GAGVSQSPSNKVTEKGKDVELRCDPISGHTALYWYRQSLGQGLEFLIYFQGNSAPDKSGLPSDRFSAERTGGSVSTLTIQRTQQEDSAVYLCASSTDGYSNQPQHFGDGTRLSIL.

V usage is TRBV6-2 or TRBV6-3 and J usage is TRBJ2-1; unclear D gene. V lost 3 bases and J lost 3, with 15 bases in between. In germline, CDR1 is MNHEY, CDR2 SVGEGT. The CDR3 sequence is 16 residues long. This CDR3 is CASSYPAQTFYNEQFF. CDR3 coding DNA: TGTGCCAGCAGTTATCCCGCGCAAACTTTCTACAATGAGCAGTTCTTC.

This chain connects TRBV29-1 to TRBJ1-1, with no clear D. The CDR3 runs 13 residues. CDR1 and CDR2 from the germline V gene are SQVTM and ANQGSEA. With 2 bases removed from V and 5 bases from J, the gap between germline ends came to 12 bases. The CDR3, as DNA: TGCAGCGTTGAAACTCTGGTGGGGACTGAAGCTTTCTTT. Amino acid sequence: CSVETLVGTEAFF.

The V and J genes are TRBV3-1 and TRBJ1-1; maybe TRBD1 (6 bases). The V and J ends lost 0 bases and 12 bases respectively, with 11 bases between them. This CDR3 spans 12 amino acids. Per germline, CDR1 LGHDT and CDR2 YNNKEL (reference sequence). CDR3: CASSQEARGTFF. CDR3 DNA sequence: TGTGCCAGCAGCCAAGAGGCCAGGGGAACTTTCTTT.

The chain is built from TRBV6-2 or TRBV6-3 and TRBJ2-7; no clear D gene. Trimming removed 6 bases at V and 7 bases at J, with 25 bases between. Looked up from germline, CDR1 is MNHEY and CDR2 is SVGEGT. The CDR3 consists of 16 residues. The CDR3 protein is CASSSFTGRYAVEQYV. DNA for the CDR3: TGTGCCAGCAGCTCATTCACCGGGCGGTATGCTGTAGAGCAGTACGTC.

This clonotype appeared a few times. The rearrangement joins TRBV14 to TRBJ2-1; 7 bases align to TRBD1. V was pared by 1 base and J by 2 bases, with 5 bases of the junction left unmatched. This CDR3 has 16 amino acids. CDR1 SGHDN and CDR2 FVKESK come from the germline V gene. The CDR3 reads CASSQVTGVAYNEQFF. In DNA form, the CDR3 reads TGTGCCAGCAGCCAAGTTACAGGGGTGGCCTACAATGAGCAGTTCTTC.

The chain has TRBV12-3 or TRBV12-4 and TRBJ2-3, with D perhaps matching TRBD1 or TRBD2 (6 bases each). V lost 5 bases and J lost 2, with 17 bases in between. This CDR3 region has 16 residues. This CDR3 is CASSGIGGVVTDTQYF. CDR3 in DNA: TGTGCCAGCAGTGGGATCGGGGGCGTAGTCACAGATACGCAGTATTTT.

The chain combines TRBV30 with TRBJ2-7, with no clear D. Between the trimmed V and J ends, which lost 1 base and 2 bases, there was a span of 3 bases. The CDR3 has 11 residues. CDR1 GTSNPN and CDR2 SVGIG come from the germline V gene (reference sequence). In DNA form, the CDR3 reads TGTGCCTGGAGTGGAGCCTACGAGCAGTACTTC. It codes for CAWSGAYEQYF.

The sample holds many counts of this clonotype. V and J are TRBV3-1 and TRBJ1-4; TRBD1 is a possible D gene (6 bases). With 1 base removed from V and 1 base from J, the gap between germline ends came to 10 bases. Germline lookup yields CDR1 LGHDT and CDR2 YNNKEL (reference sequence). The CDR3 is made up of 16 amino acids. DNA of the CDR3: TGTGCCAGCAGCCAAGCTGGGGGGCGAACTAATGAAAAACTGTTTTTT. It encodes CASSQAGGRTNEKLFF.

This clonotype showed up just a few times. V usage is TRBV10-3 and J usage is TRBJ1-2; 7 bases are shared with TRBD1. The CDR3 runs 13 residues. With V trimmed by 6 bases and J by 5 bases, 6 bases remained unmatched. Germline-derived CDR1 and CDR2 are ENHRY and SYGVKD. For the CDR3, the DNA is TGTGCCATCAGCCCGGGACAGCAGTATGGCTACACCTTC. Translated, it gives CAISPGQQYGYTF.

The genes are TRBV7-2 and TRBJ1-6; D gene uncertain. Trimming shortened V by 5 bases and J by 7 bases, and 15 bases separated the two germline ends. The germline V gene encodes CDR1 SGHTA and CDR2 FQGNSA. The CDR3 runs 15 residues. The chain's CDR3 is CASSQQAVGNSPLHF. In nucleotides, the CDR3 is TGTGCCAGCAGCCAACAAGCGGTGGGCAATTCACCCCTCCACTTT.